This T cell receptor beta chain stems from a study of identical twins. Study findings and constraints: Twin pairs had excess sharing that was weaker in beta out-of-frame sequences. Fewer insertions marked abundant cord blood beta clonotypes; young adult naive trended weakly, memory not at all. Its conclusions, products of cross-sectional statistical analysis, did not come from following the same donors.

Each CDR3 protein gets one entry after TCRdb re-called the 5' RACE reads with MiXCR. This table has about 660,000 distinct CDR3 sequences, approximately 9% appearing once. The CDR3 has 14 amino acids. The ends were cut back, 6 bases at V and 8 bases at J, with 14 bases in the middle. Healthy Caucasians, and only they, were the donors. Details on this clonotype: Its antigen is undetermined.

The same data also contributed to another study, on yellow fever vaccine responses in identical twins.

The sample comprised PBMCs. The sequence was collected from a woman aged 18-35 years in good health. J is TRBJ1-6 and V is TRBV12-3 or TRBV12-4; D remains unclear. Here the CDR3 DNA reads TGTGCCAGCAGAAACCAGGTCGGGGATTCACCCCTCCACTTT. It translates to CASRNQVGDSPLHF.